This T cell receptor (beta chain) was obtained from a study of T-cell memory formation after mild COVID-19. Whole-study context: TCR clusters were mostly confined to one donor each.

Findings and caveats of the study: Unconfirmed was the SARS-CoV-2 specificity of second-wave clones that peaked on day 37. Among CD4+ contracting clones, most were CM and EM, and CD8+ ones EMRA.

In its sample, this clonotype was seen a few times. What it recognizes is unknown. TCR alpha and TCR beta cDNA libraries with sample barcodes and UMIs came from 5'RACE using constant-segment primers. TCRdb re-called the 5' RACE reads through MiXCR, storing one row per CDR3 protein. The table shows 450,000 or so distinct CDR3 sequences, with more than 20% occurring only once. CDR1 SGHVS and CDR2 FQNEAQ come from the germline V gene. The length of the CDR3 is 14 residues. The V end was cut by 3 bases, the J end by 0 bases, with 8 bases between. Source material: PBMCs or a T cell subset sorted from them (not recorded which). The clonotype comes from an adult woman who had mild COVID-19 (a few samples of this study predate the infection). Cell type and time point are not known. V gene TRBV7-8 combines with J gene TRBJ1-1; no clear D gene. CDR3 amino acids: CASSLSEMNTEAFF. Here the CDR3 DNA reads TGTGCCAGCAGCTTGTCCGAAATGAACACTGAAGCTTTCTTT.